Each of the 16 T cell receptor beta chains below was sequenced from the same sample in a study of T cell repertoires in cytomegalovirus infection. MiXCR was run by TCRdb on the reads, yielding one entry per CDR3 protein. The sample carries fewer than 950,000 distinct CDR3 sequences, around a third recorded once. These receptors lack a known antigen. Sequenced here: cultured CD8+ T cells from PBMCs, sampled from culture after CMV antigen stimulation. The receptors come from a human donor in good health (CMV status not recorded). Some clones in this sample may be carry-over from other donors' samples.

Ten or more counts support this clonotype. The chain is built from TRBV12-3 or TRBV12-4 and TRBJ1-2; D call uncertain. Trimming removed 2 bases at V and 4 bases at J, with 8 bases between. The CDR3 runs to 13 residues. The CDR3 is CASSLSRAYGYTF. DNA of the CDR3: TGTGCCAGCAGTTTATCAAGGGCCTATGGCTACACCTTC.

This clonotype was seen a handful of times. The V call is TRBV2, the J call TRBJ2-2; weak D call: TRBD1 (6 bases). Trimming stripped 6 bases from V and 1 base from J, with 15 bases between. The CDR3 is 16 residues long. Germline loops: CDR1 SNHLY, CDR2 FYNNEI. The CDR3 protein is CASRYRETQNTGELFF. The DNA for the CDR3 is TGTGCCAGCAGATACAGGGAGACCCAGAACACCGGGGAGCTGTTTTTT.

This chain connects TRBV19 to TRBJ1-5, with D possibly TRBD1 on 5 matching bases. The CDR3 spans 16 residues. Germline lookup yields CDR1 LNHDA and CDR2 SQIVND (reference sequence). V was clipped by 5 bases and J by 3 bases, with 17 bases between them. CDR3 bases: TGTGCCAGTAGTCCTCCCGACAGAAAGTCCAATCAGCCCCAGCATTTT. Its translation is CASSPPDRKSNQPQHF.

The V and J genes are TRBV28 and TRBJ2-1, with 7 nucleotides matching TRBD2. Germline-derived CDR1 and CDR2 are MDHEN and SYDVKM. Losses at the gene ends were 4 bases for V and 2 bases for J; bases not matched to a gene: 14. The CDR3 consists of 18 residues. CDR3 coding DNA: TGTGCCAGCAGTTCCGGGACTATCGGGGACCGGGCCTACAATGAGCAGTTCTTC. Encoded protein: CASSSGTIGDRAYNEQFF. The full variable domain, rest sourced from reference TRBV28 and TRBJ2-1, is DVKVTQSSRYLVKRTGEKVFLECVQDMDHENMFWYRQDPGLGLRLIYFSYDVKMKEKGDIPEGYSVSREKKERFSLILESASTNQTSMYLCASSSGTIGDRAYNEQFFGPGTRLTVL.

The rearrangement links TRBV6-5 to TRBJ1-4; D call uncertain. The CDR3 contains 15 residues. CDR1 and CDR2 (germline): MNHEY, SVGAGI. V gave up 6 bases and J gave up 4 bases, with 15 bases separating them. The CDR3 bases are TGTGCCAGCAGCCTAAACCCAGGCCTTAATGAAAAACTGTTTTTT. Amino acid sequence: CASSLNPGLNEKLFF.

This clonotype was observed a few times. The chain uses TRBV12-3 or TRBV12-4 and TRBJ1-1; TRBD1 matches at 7 bases. V lost 7 bases to trimming and J lost 3 bases; unmatched junction nucleotides: 5. The CDR3 contains 13 residues. CDR3 protein: CASTWTGDTEAFF. CDR3 DNA sequence: TGTGCCAGCACCTGGACAGGCGACACTGAAGCTTTCTTT.

The V and J genes are TRBV5-4 and TRBJ2-7; D is ambiguous. V was pared by 5 bases and J by 3 bases, with 12 bases between. This CDR3 region has 13 residues. CDR1 and CDR2 from the germline V gene are SGHNT and YYREEE (reference sequence). CDR3 in amino acids: CASSFWPGYEQYV. CDR3 coding DNA: TGTGCCAGCAGTTTTTGGCCAGGCTACGAGCAGTACGTC.

This clonotype was picked up a small number of times. The genes are TRBV7-2 and TRBJ2-1; D remains ambiguous. V was trimmed by 1 base and J by 8 bases, leaving 6 bases between them. Germline V CDR1 and CDR2: SGHTA, FQGNSA. There are 12 residues in the CDR3. The CDR3 sequence: CASSLEYYEQFF. Written as DNA, the CDR3 is TGTGCCAGCAGCTTAGAGTATTATGAGCAGTTCTTC.

Ten or more counts support this clonotype. The chain has TRBV7-2 and TRBJ2-1; a possible D gene is TRBD1 (6 bases). Germline loops: CDR1 SGHTA, CDR2 FQGNSA. V was pared by 5 bases and J by 7 bases, with 21 bases between. The CDR3 totals 16 residues. The CDR3: CASSPIAGDPFNEQFF. CDR3 DNA: TGTGCCAGCAGCCCGATCGCAGGGGACCCTTTTAATGAGCAGTTCTTC.

On this clonotype: This may be a read error, as it is one base from a much larger clone. V and J are TRBV7-8 and TRBJ2-3, with 9 positions matching TRBD2. Germline CDR1 and CDR2: SGHVS and FQNEAQ. The ends lost 4 bases at V and 7 bases at J; junction bases unmatched: 15. The CDR3 loop spans 17 amino acids. This CDR3 reads CASSSPGERGVKNTQYF. Written as DNA, the CDR3 is TGTGCCAGCAGCTCGCCCGGGGAGCGGGGGGTAAAAAATACGCAGTATTTT.

This clonotype has a handful of counts. The V call is TRBV6-6, the J call TRBJ1-4; 7 bases are shared with TRBD1. V lost 3 bases to trimming and J lost 6 bases; unmatched junction nucleotides: 10. Germline V gene data show CDR1 as MNHNY and CDR2 as SVGAGI (reference sequence). This CDR3 spans 16 amino acids. CDR3 in amino acids: CASSYAPGGFDEKLFF. The CDR3 nucleotides read TGTGCCAGCAGTTATGCACCAGGGGGTTTCGATGAAAAACTGTTTTTT.

This clonotype was seen at least ten times. The chain uses TRBV7-2 and TRBJ1-3, with 8 bases that match TRBD1. This CDR3 has 15 amino acids. With V trimmed by 4 bases and J by 2 bases, 4 bases remained unmatched. Germline values: CDR1 SGHTA, CDR2 FQGNSA. The CDR3 DNA reads as TGTGCCAGCAGCTCCTCGGACAGGGCTGGAAACACCATATATTTT. This codes for CASSSSDRAGNTIYF. Looking up the rest from reference TRBV7-2 and TRBJ1-3 gives the full variable domain: GAGVSQSPSNKVTEKGKDVELRCDPISGHTALYWYRQSLGQGLEFLIYFQGNSAPDKSGLPSDRFSAERTGGSVSTLTIQRTQQEDSAVYLCASSSSDRAGNTIYFGEGSWLTVV.

This sequence joins TRBV9 and TRBJ2-3, with 9 bases that match TRBD2. The germline V gene has CDR1 SGDLS and CDR2 YYNGEE. This CDR3 contains 15 residues. V was clipped by 0 bases and J by 6 bases; unmatched bases: 5. The CDR3 nucleotides are TGTGCCAGCAGCGTAGAGGCGGGGGGGAGCGATACGCAGTATTTT. It specifies CASSVEAGGSDTQYF.

The V call is TRBV9, the J call TRBJ2-1, with D uncertain. Germline assignment: CDR1 SGDLS and CDR2 YYNGEE. The CDR3 contains 14 residues. Trimming pared 0 bases from V and 2 bases from J, leaving 6 bases between. The CDR3 DNA is TGTGCCAGCAGCGTAGGTGAAGCCTACAATGAGCAGTTCTTC. The encoded protein is CASSVGEAYNEQFF.

The gene calls are TRBV5-5 and TRBJ1-6; the D is unclear. Germline CDR1 SGHKS, CDR2 YYEKEE (reference sequence). The CDR3 contains 15 residues. Trimming removed 3 bases at V and 4 bases at J, with 11 bases between. The CDR3 DNA reads as TGTGCCAGCAGCTCCGGAACCTTTTATAATTCACCCCTCCACTTT. It encodes CASSSGTFYNSPLHF.

This chain joins TRBV3-1 and TRBJ2-1; tentatively, D is TRBD2 (7 bases). Trimming removed 1 base at V and 8 bases at J, with 15 bases between. In germline, CDR1 is LGHDT, CDR2 YNNKEL (reference sequence). The CDR3 contains 15 residues. CDR3 DNA sequence: TGTGCCAGCAGCCAAGGGGGGGGGCCTGTCCATGAGCAGTTCTTC. This sequence encodes CASSQGGGPVHEQFF.